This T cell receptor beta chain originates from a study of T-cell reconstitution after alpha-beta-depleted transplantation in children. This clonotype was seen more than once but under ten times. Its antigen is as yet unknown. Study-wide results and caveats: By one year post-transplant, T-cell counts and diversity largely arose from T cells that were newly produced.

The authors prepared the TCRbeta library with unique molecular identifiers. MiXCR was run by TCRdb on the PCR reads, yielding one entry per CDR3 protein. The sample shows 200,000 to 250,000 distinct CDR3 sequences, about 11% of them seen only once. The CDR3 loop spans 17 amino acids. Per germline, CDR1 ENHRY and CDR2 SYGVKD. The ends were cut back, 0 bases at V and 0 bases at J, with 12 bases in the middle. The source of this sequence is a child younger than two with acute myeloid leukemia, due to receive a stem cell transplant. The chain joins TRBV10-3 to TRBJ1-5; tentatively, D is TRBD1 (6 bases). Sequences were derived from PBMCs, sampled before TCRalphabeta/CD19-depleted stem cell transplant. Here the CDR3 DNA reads TGTGCCATCAGTGAGTCAAGGGGGGCAAATAGCAATCAGCCCCAGCATTTT. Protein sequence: CAISESRGANSNQPQHF.